What follows describes a single TCR beta chain. It lacks a known antigen. Base-call qualities are not available, and no considerably larger clone is one nucleotide away. The cohort consisted of 600 to 700 healthy bone marrow donors. At the time of sampling, every cohort member was nominally healthy, though immune exposures that went unrecorded were likely present. The donor tested CMV seronegative, placing the donor among the roughly 400 seronegative members of the cohort. A peripheral blood sample was collected from each donor, and TCR beta sequencing was performed on peripheral blood mononuclear cells. Genomic DNA was extracted from the blood cell samples with the Qiagen DNeasy Blood Extraction Kit. These data are taken from a study of cytomegalovirus exposure and HLA in healthy donors (dated by TCRdb to between 2016 and 2019). A note on the overall study: In an earlier analysis of under 600 of the donors, 276 Gb of sequence data and 90 million to 130 million unique TCR beta sequences from about 180 million T cells were reported. An early release covering over 500 HLA-typed donors comprised approximately 300 gigabases of sequencing data and approximately 85 million unique TCR sequences. Of the approximately 400 genotyped donors, 81% fell in the genetic ancestry cluster associated with self-reported Caucasian donors. The study aimed to test whether signatures of past pathogen exposure could be identified by cataloging public T cell receptors. The study profiled the T cell repertoires of 550 to 700 subjects by immunosequencing and related them to cytomegalovirus serostatus. Besides the first cohort of about 730 subjects, a separate validation cohort made up of roughly 120 different subjects was used. To predict cytomegalovirus infection status, the study brought together high-throughput TCR immunosequencing, statistical association of individual TCRs with disease status, and machine learning. A later analysis re-analyzed previously published TCR beta repertoires from 666 donors and added high-resolution HLA genotyping to study TCR occurrence patterns. Rather than using new phenotypic data, the later analysis identified candidate immune exposures from TCR beta sequences and from how often those sequences occurred across donors. In an earlier analysis of 587 of the donors, high-throughput TCR beta sequencing was used to judge whether each TCR beta V gene segment behaved as functional or pseudogenic. Donor age, sex, ethnicity and CMV serostatus were compiled together with the repertoire data. In a later genetic analysis, genome-wide SNP genotypes for about three fifths of the roughly 670 donors were used, and that subset was treated as a discovery cohort. All discovery cohort repertoires had been generated using a single sequencing platform. HLA typing included class I and class II loci at four-digit resolution. Typing coverage varied by locus: roughly 620-630 donors for A, B, C, DRB1 and DQB1; approximately 500 for DQA1; approximately 610 for DPA1; roughly 470 for DPB1. Five DR-DQ haplotypes were handled as single units for association and clustering because linkage in the cohort was strong. On average, around 230,000 unique TCR beta nucleotide sequences were sequenced per donor among some 420 genotyped donors of the cohort, with 15% to 20% of those sequences being non-productive.

To prepare the library, the immunoSEQ multiplex PCR assay was applied. The multiplex PCR relied on a mix of 60 forward primers for TCR Vbeta segments and 13 reverse primers for TCR Jbeta segments. Amplification of the CDR3 region of rearranged TCR beta genes was performed with a multiplex PCR assay on genomic DNA. On the Illumina HiSeq System, the amplified TCR beta libraries were sequenced as 87-base-pair reads. Processing in the source paper ran as follows. In a later analysis, tens of millions of unique TCR beta chains were counted across the 666 repertoires, and approximately 11 million of these chains were shared by at least two donors. Raw reads were error-corrected and collapsed into unique sequences with a nearest-neighbor algorithm that merged closely related sequences to remove PCR and sequencing errors. Alignment of CDR3 sequences to IMGT reference sequences was used to assign V, D and J gene segments. For a sequence to be retained, a match of at least six nucleotides was required to both a V gene segment and a J gene segment. Rearrangements were classified as productive when the CDR3 lacked stop codons and remained in frame with V and J, and all other rearrangements were classified as non-productive. CDR3 was defined by IMGT convention, running from the second conserved V-encoded cysteine to the conserved J-encoded phenylalanine. In an earlier analysis of 587 of the donors, sequences lacking an unambiguous match to a single V gene segment were excluded. In an earlier analysis of 450 to 750 of the donors, a V segment was called functional when productive rearrangements were above 56.7%, and segregating when the standard deviation between donors exceeded 5%. A statistical classification framework was developed to diagnose cytomegalovirus status using the catalog of TCR beta chain sequences. V and J gene assignment, in a later analysis, came from comparing TCR nucleotide sequences with IMGT/GENE-DB human TR gene sequences. A later analysis assigned CDR3 sequences and most-parsimonious VDJ recombination scenarios with the TCRdist pipeline. In a later analysis, each TCR beta chain was defined by its CDR3 amino acid sequence together with its V-gene family, and reads without a unique V-gene family were excluded. A later analysis removed several hundred highly shared, low-generation-probability nucleotide sequences to deal with suspected cross-contamination and a sequencing artifact. For each public chain, a later analysis derived a clonal expansion index from normalized ranks of inferred template counts within each repertoire. A later analysis computed generation probabilities with a VDJ recombination model fitted to out-of-frame rearrangements, and checked the results against IGoR. In a later analysis, TCR-TCR, TCR-HLA and TCR-CMV co-occurrence was scored with hypergeometric tests, and a repertoire-size bias correction was applied to TCR pairs. A later analysis estimated false discovery rates by permuting HLA or CMV assignments 20 times. In a later analysis, co-occurring TCRs were grouped using DBSCAN, and TCRdist sequence similarity was added for clustering within HLA-allele-positive subsets. Repertoires with fewer than 30,000 or more than 120,000 public chains, plus five repertoires with anomalous nucleotide sharing, were excluded from co-occurrence clustering. TCRdb stores this immuneACCESS table with in-frame sequences only. Part of the clones is absent; in the studies checked, under half of the shortfall reflects unresolved V genes, and no reason is known for the rest. Clone size and V and J calls were adopted from that table, with D and trimming inferred from the DNA. The sample records around 130,000 clones, around four fifths of which are singletons. Jointly, the top ten make up approximately 1% of the sample.

Findings and caveats that apply to the study as a whole: At a false discovery rate of 0.05, a later analysis linked around 17,000 TCR beta sequences to specific HLA alleles. The 87-base-pair reads could not distinguish some IMGT-functional V segments, including TRBV6-2 and TRBV6-3, so those segments were excluded. A further reported finding was that TCR beta sequences accurately predicted the HLA-A and HLA-B alleles for most subjects in the first cohort. A total of 150 or so TCR beta chains were listed by the study as associated with cytomegalovirus. In both the original and validation cohorts, the classifier was reported to diagnose cytomegalovirus status with high specificity and sensitivity. A cluster of highly shared sequence variants was judged likely to represent a technical artifact of the sequencing pipeline. For the cohort, immune exposure information was limited to CMV serostatus. In a later genetic analysis, a missense DCLRE1C variant was associated with V-gene and J-gene trimming of TCR beta chains, and the association was replicated in an independent cohort. Sequencing depth was assumed to be roughly uniform across donors in the presence/absence analyses, though that assumption may not hold. When HLA alleles, especially DR and DQ, strongly co-occurred, attributing TCR associations to individual alleles was difficult. Three of the identified cytomegalovirus-associated TCR beta chains were confirmed in vitro to be specific for cytomegalovirus antigens. It was suggested by the authors that the approach could potentially be generalized to other disease states and immunological phenotypes. HLA typing was unavailable for some donors at each locus, so association tests used only the typed subset. In this cohort, only TCR beta chains were sequenced, and detectable features were limited by the absence of alpha or paired-chain data. Correlated functional status among segregating V segments might reflect linkage disequilibrium, but an unknown experimental factor could not be ruled out. According to a later analysis, TCR association rates differed among HLA loci, with DRB1 alleles showing the most associated TCRs and HLA-C alleles showing the fewest. A later analysis found that HLA-associated TCR beta chains were more clonally expanded and had lower generation probabilities than equally common non-associated chains. Most CMV-associated TCR beta chains appeared to be HLA-restricted in a later analysis, and the HLA associations seemed to be driven largely by CMV exposure. In a later analysis, several top co-occurrence clusters were reported to appear linked to parvovirus B19, influenza, CMV and Epstein-Barr virus. In an earlier analysis of under 600 of the donors, most TCR beta V segments were observed in productive rearrangements about 87% or about 30% of the time, broadly matching IMGT annotations. Across donors, most TCR sequences were observed very rarely, whereas some public TCRs were present in many individuals. In a later genetic analysis, fewer N-insertions in productive TCRs were reported among donors in an Asian-associated ancestry cluster than the roughly 670-donor mean. Fewer than 20 rarely observed V segments, including chromosome 9 orphons, were excluded from the earlier analysis of 550 to 700 of the donors because counts were too low.

V was cut back by 0 bases and J by 4 bases, leaving a gap of 12 bases between them. From the cysteine through the phenylalanine, the CDR3 covers 16 amino acids. The kept DNA is CDR3 alone, 48 bases in frame from the first base. The germline V gene encodes CDR1 LGHNA and CDR2 YNFKEQ. Source material: PBMCs. The TCR sequence derives from a boy between 5 and 17 years old in good health and CMV-seronegative. Recombination linked TRBV4-2 to TRBJ2-2; tentative D gene TRBD1, with 5 bases matching. CDR3 sequence: CASSQEVGAITGELFF. Read as DNA, the sequence is TGTGCCAGCAGCCAAGAAGTAGGGGCCATCACCGGGGAGCTGTTTTTT.